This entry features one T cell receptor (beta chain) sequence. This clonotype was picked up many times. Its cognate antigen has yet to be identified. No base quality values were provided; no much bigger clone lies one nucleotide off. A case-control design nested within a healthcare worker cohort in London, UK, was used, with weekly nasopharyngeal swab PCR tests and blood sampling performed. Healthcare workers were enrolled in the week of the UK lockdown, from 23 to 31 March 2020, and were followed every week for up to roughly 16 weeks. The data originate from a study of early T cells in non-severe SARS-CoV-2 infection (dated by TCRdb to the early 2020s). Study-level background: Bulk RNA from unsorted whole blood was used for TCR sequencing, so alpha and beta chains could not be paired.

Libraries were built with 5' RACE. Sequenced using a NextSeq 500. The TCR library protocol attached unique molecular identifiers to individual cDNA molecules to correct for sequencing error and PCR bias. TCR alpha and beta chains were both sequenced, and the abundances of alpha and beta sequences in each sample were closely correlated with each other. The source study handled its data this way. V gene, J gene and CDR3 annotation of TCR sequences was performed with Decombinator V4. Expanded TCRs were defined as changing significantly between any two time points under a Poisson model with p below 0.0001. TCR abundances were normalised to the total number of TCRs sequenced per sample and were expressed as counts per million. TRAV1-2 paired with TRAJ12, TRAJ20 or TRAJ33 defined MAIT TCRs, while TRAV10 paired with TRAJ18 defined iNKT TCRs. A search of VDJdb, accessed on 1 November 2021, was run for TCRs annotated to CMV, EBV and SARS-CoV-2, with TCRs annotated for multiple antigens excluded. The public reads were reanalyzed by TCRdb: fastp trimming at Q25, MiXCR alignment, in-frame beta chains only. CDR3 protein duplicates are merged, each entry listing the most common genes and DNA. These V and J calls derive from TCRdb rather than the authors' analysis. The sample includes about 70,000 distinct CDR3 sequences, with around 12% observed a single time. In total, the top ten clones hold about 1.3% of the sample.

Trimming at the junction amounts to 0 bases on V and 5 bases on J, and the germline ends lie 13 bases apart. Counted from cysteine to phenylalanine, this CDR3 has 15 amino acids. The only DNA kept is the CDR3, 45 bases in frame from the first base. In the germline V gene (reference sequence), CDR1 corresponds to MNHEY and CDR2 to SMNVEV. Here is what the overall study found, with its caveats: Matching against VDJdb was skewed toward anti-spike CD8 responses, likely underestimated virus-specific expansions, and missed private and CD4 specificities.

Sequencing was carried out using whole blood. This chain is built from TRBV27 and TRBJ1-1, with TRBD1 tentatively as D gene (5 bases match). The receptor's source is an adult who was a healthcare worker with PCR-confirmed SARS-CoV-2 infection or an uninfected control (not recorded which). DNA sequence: TGTGCCAGCAGTTTATCGAGGGGAAGAAGGACTGAAGCTTTCTTT. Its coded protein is CASSLSRGRRTEAFF.